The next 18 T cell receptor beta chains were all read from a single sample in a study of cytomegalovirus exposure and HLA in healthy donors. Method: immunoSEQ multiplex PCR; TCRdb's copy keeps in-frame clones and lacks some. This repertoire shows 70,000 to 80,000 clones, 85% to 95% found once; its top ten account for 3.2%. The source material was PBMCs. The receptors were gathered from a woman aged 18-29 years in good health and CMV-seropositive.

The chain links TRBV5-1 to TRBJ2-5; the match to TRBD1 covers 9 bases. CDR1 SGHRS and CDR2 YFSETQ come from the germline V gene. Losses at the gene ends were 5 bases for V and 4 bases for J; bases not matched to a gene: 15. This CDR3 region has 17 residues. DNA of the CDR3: TGCGCCAGCAGTCATGATCCGGGACAGGGTTTAGTAGAGACCCAGTACTTC. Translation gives CASSHDPGQGLVETQYF. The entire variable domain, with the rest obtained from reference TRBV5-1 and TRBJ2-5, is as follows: KAGVTQTPRYLIKTRGQQVTLSCSPISGHRSVSWYQQTPGQGLQFLFEYFSETQRNKGNFPGRFSGRQFSNSRSEMNVSTLELGDSALYLCASSHDPGQGLVETQYFGPGTRLLVL.

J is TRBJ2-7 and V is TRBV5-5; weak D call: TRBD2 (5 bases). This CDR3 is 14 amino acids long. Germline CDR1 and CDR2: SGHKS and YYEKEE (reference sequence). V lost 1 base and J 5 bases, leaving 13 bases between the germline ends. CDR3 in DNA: TGTGCCAGCAGCTTGTATACGGTCGGGAACGAGCAGTACTTC. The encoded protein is CASSLYTVGNEQYF.

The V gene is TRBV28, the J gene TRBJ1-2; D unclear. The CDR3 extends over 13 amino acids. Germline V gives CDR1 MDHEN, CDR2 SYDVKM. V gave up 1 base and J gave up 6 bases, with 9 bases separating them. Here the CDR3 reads CASSLFPINGYTF. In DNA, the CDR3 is TGTGCCAGCAGTTTATTCCCTATTAATGGCTACACCTTC.

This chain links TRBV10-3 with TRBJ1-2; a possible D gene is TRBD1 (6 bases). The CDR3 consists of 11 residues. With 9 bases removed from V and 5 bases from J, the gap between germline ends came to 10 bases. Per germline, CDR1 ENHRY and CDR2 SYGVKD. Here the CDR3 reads CAIQGRYGYTF. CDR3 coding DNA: TGTGCCATTCAGGGGAGATATGGCTACACCTTC.

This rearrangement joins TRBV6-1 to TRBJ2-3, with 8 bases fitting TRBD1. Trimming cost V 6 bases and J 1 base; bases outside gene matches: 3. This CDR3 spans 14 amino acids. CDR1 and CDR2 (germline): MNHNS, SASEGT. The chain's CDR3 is CASRGGQGTDTQYF. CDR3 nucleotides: TGTGCCAGCAGAGGGGGACAGGGCACAGATACGCAGTATTTT.

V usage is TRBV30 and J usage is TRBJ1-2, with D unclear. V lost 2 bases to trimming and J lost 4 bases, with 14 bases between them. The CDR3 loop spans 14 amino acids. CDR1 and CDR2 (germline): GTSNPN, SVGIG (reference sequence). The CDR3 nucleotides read TGTGCCTGGAGTCCCGGGGAGGGAGGCTATGGCTACACCTTC. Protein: CAWSPGEGGYGYTF.

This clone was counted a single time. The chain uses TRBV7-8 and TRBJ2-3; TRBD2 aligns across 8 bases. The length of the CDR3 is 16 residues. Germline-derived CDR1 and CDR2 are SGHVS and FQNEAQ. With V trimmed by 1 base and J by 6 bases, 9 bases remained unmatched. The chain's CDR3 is CASSLEWRGAADTQYF. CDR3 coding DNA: TGTGCCAGCAGCTTAGAGTGGCGGGGGGCAGCTGATACGCAGTATTTT.

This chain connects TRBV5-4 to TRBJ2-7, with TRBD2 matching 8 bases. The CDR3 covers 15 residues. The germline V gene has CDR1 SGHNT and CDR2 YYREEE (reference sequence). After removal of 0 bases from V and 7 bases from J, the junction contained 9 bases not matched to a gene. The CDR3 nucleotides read TGTGCCAGCAGCTTGGGTCCGGGAGGGCCGGTGGAGCAGTACTTC. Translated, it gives CASSLGPGGPVEQYF.

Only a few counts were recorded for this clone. CDR3 sequence: CASSQPGQGGNQPQHF. For the CDR3, the DNA is TGCGCCAGCAGCCAACCCGGACAGGGAGGCAATCAGCCCCAGCATTTT. The chain combines TRBV4-1 with TRBJ1-5; TRBD1 agrees at 8 bases. After removal of 2 bases from V and 2 bases from J, the junction contained 5 bases not matched to a gene. Germline V lookup: CDR1 MGHRA, CDR2 YSYEKL. The CDR3 length is 16 residues.

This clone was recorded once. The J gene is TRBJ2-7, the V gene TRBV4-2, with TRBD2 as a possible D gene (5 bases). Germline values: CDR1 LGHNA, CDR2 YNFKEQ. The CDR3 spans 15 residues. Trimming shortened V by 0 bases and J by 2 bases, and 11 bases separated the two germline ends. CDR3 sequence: CASSQDRGETYEQYF. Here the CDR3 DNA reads TGTGCCAGCAGCCAAGACCGGGGAGAAACCTACGAGCAGTACTTC.

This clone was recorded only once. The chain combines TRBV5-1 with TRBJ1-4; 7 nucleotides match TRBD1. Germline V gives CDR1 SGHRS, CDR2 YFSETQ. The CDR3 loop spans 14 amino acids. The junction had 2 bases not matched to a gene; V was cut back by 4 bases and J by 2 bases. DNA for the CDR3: TGCGCCAGCAGCCGGGACAGCACTAATGAAAAACTGTTTTTT. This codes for CASSRDSTNEKLFF.

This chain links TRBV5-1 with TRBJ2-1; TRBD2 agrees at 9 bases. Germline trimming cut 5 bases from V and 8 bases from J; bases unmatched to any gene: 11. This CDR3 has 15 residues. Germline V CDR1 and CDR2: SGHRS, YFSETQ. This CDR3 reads CASRSVLAGSDEQFF. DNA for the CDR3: TGCGCCAGCAGATCTGTCCTAGCGGGATCGGATGAGCAGTTCTTC. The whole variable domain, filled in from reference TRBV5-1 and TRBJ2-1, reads KAGVTQTPRYLIKTRGQQVTLSCSPISGHRSVSWYQQTPGQGLQFLFEYFSETQRNKGNFPGRFSGRQFSNSRSEMNVSTLELGDSALYLCASRSVLAGSDEQFFGPGTRLTVL.

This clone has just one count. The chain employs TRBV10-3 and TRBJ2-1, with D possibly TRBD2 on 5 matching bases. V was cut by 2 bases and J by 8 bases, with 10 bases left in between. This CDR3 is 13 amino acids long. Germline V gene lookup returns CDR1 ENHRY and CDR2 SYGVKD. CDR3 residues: CAISETARDEQFF. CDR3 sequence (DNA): TGTGCCATCAGTGAGACGGCGAGGGATGAGCAGTTCTTC.

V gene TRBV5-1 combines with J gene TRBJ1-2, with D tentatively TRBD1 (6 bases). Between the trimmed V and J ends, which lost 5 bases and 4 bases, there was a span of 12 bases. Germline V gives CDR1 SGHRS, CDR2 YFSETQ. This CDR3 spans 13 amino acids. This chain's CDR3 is CASSTGRGYGYTF. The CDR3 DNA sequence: TGCGCCAGCAGTACAGGGCGCGGCTATGGCTACACCTTC. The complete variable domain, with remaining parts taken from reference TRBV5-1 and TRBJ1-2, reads KAGVTQTPRYLIKTRGQQVTLSCSPISGHRSVSWYQQTPGQGLQFLFEYFSETQRNKGNFPGRFSGRQFSNSRSEMNVSTLELGDSALYLCASSTGRGYGYTFGSGTRLTVV.

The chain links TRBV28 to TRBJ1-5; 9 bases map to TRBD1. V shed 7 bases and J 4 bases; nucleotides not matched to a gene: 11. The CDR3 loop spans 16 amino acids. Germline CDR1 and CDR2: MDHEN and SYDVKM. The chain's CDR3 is CASTFRTGATNQPQHF. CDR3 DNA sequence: TGTGCCAGCACCTTTAGGACAGGGGCGACAAATCAGCCCCAGCATTTT.

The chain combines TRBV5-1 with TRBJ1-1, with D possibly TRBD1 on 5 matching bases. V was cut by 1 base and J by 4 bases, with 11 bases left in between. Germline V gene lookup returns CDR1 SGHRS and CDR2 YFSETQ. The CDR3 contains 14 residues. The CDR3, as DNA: TGCGCCAGCAGCTTGTCCGGGGGGACCACTGAAGCTTTCTTT. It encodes CASSLSGGTTEAFF.

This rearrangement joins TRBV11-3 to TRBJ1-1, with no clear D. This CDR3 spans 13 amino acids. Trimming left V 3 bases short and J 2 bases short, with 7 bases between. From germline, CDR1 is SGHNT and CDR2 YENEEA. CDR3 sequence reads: CASSFEGNTEAFF. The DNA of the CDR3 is TGTGCCAGCAGCTTCGAGGGCAACACTGAAGCTTTCTTT.

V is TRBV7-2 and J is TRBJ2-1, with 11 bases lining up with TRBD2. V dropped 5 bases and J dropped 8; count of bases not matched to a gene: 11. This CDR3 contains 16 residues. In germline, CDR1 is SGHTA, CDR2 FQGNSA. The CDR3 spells CASSLGGLAAFDEQFF. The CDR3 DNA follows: TGTGCCAGCAGCCTGGGGGGACTAGCGGCATTCGATGAGCAGTTCTTC.